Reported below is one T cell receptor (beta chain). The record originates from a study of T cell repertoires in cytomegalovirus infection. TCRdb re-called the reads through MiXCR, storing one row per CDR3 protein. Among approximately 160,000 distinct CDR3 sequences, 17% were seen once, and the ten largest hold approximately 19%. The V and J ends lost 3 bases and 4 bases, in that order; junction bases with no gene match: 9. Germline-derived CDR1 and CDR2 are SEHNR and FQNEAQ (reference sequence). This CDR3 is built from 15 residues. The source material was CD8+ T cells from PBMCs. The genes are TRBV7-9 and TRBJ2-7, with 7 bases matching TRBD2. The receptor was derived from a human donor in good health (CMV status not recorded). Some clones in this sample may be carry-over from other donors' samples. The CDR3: CASSFSELAAYEQYF. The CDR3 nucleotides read TGTGCCAGCAGCTTTTCGGAGCTAGCGGCGTACGAGCAGTACTTC.